This entry concerns a single TCR beta chain. These data originate in a study of CD8 T cells in Susac syndrome. The wider study: Patients with Susac syndrome were therapy-naive, taking corticosteroids, with some also receiving intravenous immunoglobulin, or taking intravenous immunoglobulin alone at the time their blood was drawn.

V lost 0 bases, J lost 1 base, and 12 bases stayed unmatched. From germline, CDR1 is DFQATT and CDR2 SNEGSKA (reference sequence). This CDR3 has 19 residues. The RNA input was about 0.45 to 1 ug, and it was reverse transcribed with random hexamers. TCRdb fed the immunoSEQ multiplex PCR reads into MiXCR, producing one record per CDR3 protein. The sample shows around 80,000 distinct CDR3 sequences, roughly 92% of them seen only once. The receptor was derived from a human donor with Susac syndrome. The rearrangement links TRBV20-1 to TRBJ2-1; 10 nucleotides line up with TRBD2. The sample comprised CD8+ T cells from PBMCs. The CDR3 spells CSARDRVAGGGRSYNEQFF. The CDR3 DNA reads as TGCAGTGCTAGAGATCGAGTAGCGGGAGGAGGTAGATCCTACAATGAGCAGTTCTTC.